This TCR beta chain was profiled in a study of T cells after yellow fever vaccination (dated by TCRdb to between 2018 and 2020). About the full investigation: Libraries from fractions with low cell numbers were prepared with the SMART-Seq v4 Ultra Low Input RNA kit. Bulk PBMC replicates and cell subsets were isolated from blood drawn at multiple timepoints before and after both primary and secondary immunization. The cohort comprised two healthy male donors, one aged 18 to 30 and one aged 30 to 40 years. Bulk TCR alpha and beta repertoires were sequenced longitudinally to track T-cell clones before and after primary and booster YFV17D yellow fever vaccination. General conclusions and limits of the study: A small fraction of clonotypes showed up in both the CD4 and CD8 compartments, probably as a result of convergent recombination. Most clones expanded after primary vaccination were re-detected after the booster (around 96% of CD4 and roughly 87% of CD8), suggesting broad memory maintenance. Only a couple of donors were included in the study, so the extent to which the findings can be generalized is limited. FACS-sorted repertoires could contain abundant contaminating clonotypes from the bulk population, so computational filtering was required. Compared with the primary T-cell response, the secondary T-cell response was weaker but faster, peaking on day 5 rather than day 15.

For CDR1 and CDR2, the germline V gene lists SGHRS and YFSETQ. Cut back by 5 bases and 1 base, the V and J ends lie 9 bases apart. Its CDR3 holds 13 amino acids, cysteine through phenylalanine. Only the CDR3 DNA stays, 39 bases, in frame from base 1. Reading the label with the study, this specimen's treatment or condition is: live attenuated yellow fever vaccine strain. At each blood-draw timepoint, two biological replicates of bulk PBMCs were obtained. A standard Ficoll-Paque protocol was used to isolate PBMCs from peripheral blood. TriZol was used to extract RNA from bulk PBMCs, CD4 and CD8 fractions, and dextramer-positive and dextramer-negative fractions. TCR cDNA was synthesized by 5'RACE template switching, which introduced a universal primer site and unique molecular identifiers. cDNA synthesis was primed from both the TCR alpha and TCR beta constant segments. Library amplification used two PCR steps, and the second PCR step added sample barcodes and sequencing adapters. Sequencing of libraries was performed on Illumina HiSeq 2500 (2x100 bp) or NovaSeq (2x150 bp). Per the original workflow: MIGEC handled demultiplexing of reads and collapsing into UMI consensus sequences, while MiXCR performed V(D)J alignment. Vaccine-responding clonotypes were defined with edgeR using replicate PBMC samples, requiring FDR below 0.01 and a log2 fold change above 5 up to day 15. CD4 or CD8 identity was assigned to each bulk clonotype according to whether the clonotype was present at higher abundance in the sequenced CD4 repertoire or the sequenced CD8 repertoire. The raw public data were reprocessed by TCRdb itself: fastp quality trimming at Q25, MiXCR clonotype calling, in-frame beta chains only. Merged by CDR3 protein, the rows form single entries marked with the most common genes and DNA. Clone size and V and J calls follow TCRdb, not the original study. A total of almost 600,000 distinct CDR3 sequences appear in this sample, approximately 13% of them only once. The ten largest clones take up about 14% of the sample.

Only a few counts were recorded for this clonotype. Its recognized antigen is unknown. Base qualities are missing; no much larger clone stands one base away. The V and J genes are TRBV5-1 and TRBJ1-1; the D segment could be TRBD1, given 6 matching bases. The TCR was taken from a man aged 30 to 39 who received the YFV17D yellow fever vaccine. The material sequenced was PBMCs, taken on the day of the yellow fever booster vaccination. The DNA is TGCGCCAGCAGGTGGACAGCGAACACTGAAGCTTTCTTT. This yields the protein CASRWTANTEAFF.